The TCR beta chain under discussion was sequenced for a study of blood T cell repertoires in COVID-19. Looking at the study overall: Specimens from acute and convalescent COVID-19 originated in the United States, Italy and Spain. PBMCs, B-cell-depleted T cells, or T cells provided the cDNA or gDNA that made up the material.

Study processing details: Amplified reference gene primers provided the basis for estimating nucleated cell counts. Sequencing was performed with immunoSEQ multiplex PCR; in TCRdb, only in-frame clones are kept and a portion is missing. From that table come the V and J calls and clone size; the DNA was used to work out D and trimming. The sample consists of about 210,000 clones, 84% of them appearing once. The CDR3 spans 18 residues. Germline assignment: CDR1 KGHSH and CDR2 LQKENI. The V end lost 2 bases, the J end lost 0 bases, and 19 bases lay between the germline ends. The chain uses TRBV18 and TRBJ1-1; no clear D. Material: peripheral blood. This receptor was obtained from a woman aged 45-59 years with active or convalescent COVID-19. The CDR3 DNA reads as TGTGCCAGCTCACCAAAGGAGGCAGGTAGAAGGGTGAACACTGAAGCTTTCTTT. This encodes CASSPKEAGRRVNTEAFF. Based on the CDR3 plus reference TRBV18 and TRBJ1-1, the full variable domain is NAGVMQNPRHLVRRRGQEARLRCSPMKGHSHVYWYRQLPEEGLKFMVYLQKENIIDESGMPKERFSAEFPKEGPSILRIQQVVRGDSAAYFCASSPKEAGRRVNTEAFFGQGTRLTVV.